Below are 20 T cell receptor beta chains sequenced from a single sample in a study of cytomegalovirus exposure and HLA in healthy donors. PCR employed 60 Vbeta and 13 Jbeta primers. Method: immunoSEQ multiplex PCR; TCRdb's copy keeps in-frame clones and lacks some. The data hold approximately 120,000 clones, with 15% to 20% observed a single time. Sequenced material: PBMCs. The receptor source for this set is a female donor in good health and CMV-seropositive.

This chain connects TRBV11-2 to TRBJ2-5; 13 bases fit TRBD2. The CDR3 runs 15 residues. Germline V lookup: CDR1 SGHAT, CDR2 FQNNGV. After removal of 5 bases from V and 5 bases from J, the junction contained 5 bases not matched to a gene. Here the CDR3 reads CASSAGLAGRETQYF. CDR3 coding DNA: TGTGCCAGCAGCGCGGGACTAGCGGGAAGGGAGACCCAGTACTTC. The variable domain in full, completed from reference TRBV11-2 and TRBJ2-5, reads EAGVAQSPRYKIIEKRQSVAFWCNPISGHATLYWYQQILGQGPKLLIQFQNNGVVDDSQLPKDRFSAERLKGVDSTLKIQPAKLEDSAVYLCASSAGLAGRETQYFGPGTRLLVL.

This CDR3 is CASISPAGGSYNEQFF. CDR3 in DNA: TGTGCCAGCATTTCCCCAGCGGGAGGGTCTTACAATGAGCAGTTCTTC. V gene TRBV28 combines with J gene TRBJ2-1; 10 nucleotides align to TRBD2. J was trimmed by 4 bases and V by 7 bases; bases with no gene match: 10. The CDR3 length is 16 residues. The germline V gene has CDR1 MDHEN and CDR2 SYDVKM.

This clone was recorded a few times. The gene calls are TRBV7-2 and TRBJ2-7, with D maybe TRBD1 (6 bases). Trimming stripped 2 bases from V and 3 bases from J, with 11 bases between. Per the germline V gene, CDR1 is SGHTA and CDR2 is FQGNSA. This CDR3 is built from 14 residues. CDR3 in DNA: TGTGCCAGCAGCTTAAGCACAGGGAGCTACGAGCAGTACTTC. It encodes CASSLSTGSYEQYF. The complete variable domain, with remaining parts taken from reference TRBV7-2 and TRBJ2-7, reads GAGVSQSPSNKVTEKGKDVELRCDPISGHTALYWYRQSLGQGLEFLIYFQGNSAPDKSGLPSDRFSAERTGGSVSTLTIQRTQQEDSAVYLCASSLSTGSYEQYFGPGTRLTVT.

The table lists this clone with many counts. The V call is TRBV6-1, the J call TRBJ2-1, with D tentatively TRBD2 (5 bases). The CDR3 loop spans 15 amino acids. Germline CDR1 MNHNS, CDR2 SASEGT. V was shortened by 7 bases and J by 0 bases, with 13 bases between the two germline ends. CDR3 DNA: TGTGCCAGCACGAGCGGTAAGAGCTCCTACAATGAGCAGTTCTTC. Its translation is CASTSGKSSYNEQFF.

This clone was found a few times. The chain combines TRBV29-1 with TRBJ2-3; D is possibly TRBD2 (5 bases). The germline V and J ends were trimmed by 0 bases and 5 bases, with 15 bases remaining between them. CDR3 size: 15 residues. Germline-derived CDR1 and CDR2 are SQVTM and ANQGSEA. The CDR3 here is CSVEDQNPRGDTQYF. The DNA for the CDR3 is TGCAGCGTTGAAGACCAAAACCCCCGGGGAGATACGCAGTATTTT.

J is TRBJ2-7 and V is TRBV27, with D uncertain. V was cut by 5 bases and J by 3 bases, with 14 bases left in between. CDR3 size: 14 residues. Germline CDR1 and CDR2: MNHEY and SMNVEV (reference sequence). As DNA, the CDR3 is TGTGCCAGCAGTCTTAGGAGACTCGGCTACGAGCAGTACTTC. It encodes CASSLRRLGYEQYF.

This clone has just a few counts. The gene calls are TRBV2 and TRBJ1-2; 7 bases align to TRBD1. There are 12 residues in the CDR3. The germline gives CDR1 SNHLY, CDR2 FYNNEI. Unmatched junction bases numbered 1, after V lost 6 bases and J lost 3 bases. CDR3 sequence: CASRQGYYGYTF. The CDR3 nucleotides are TGTGCCAGCAGACAGGGGTACTATGGCTACACCTTC.

This clone was observed a few times. CDR3 DNA sequence: TGTGCCTGGAGTGATGGACTAGCGGGAGGTCGTCGGAGCACAGATACGCAGTATTTT. Translated: CAWSDGLAGGRRSTDTQYF. The rearrangement links TRBV30 to TRBJ2-3; 14 bases are a match to TRBD2. Germline V CDR1 and CDR2: GTSNPN, SVGIG (reference sequence). With V trimmed by 1 base and J by 0 bases, 9 bases remained unmatched. There are 19 residues in the CDR3.

The table lists this clone with a few counts. CDR3 nucleotide sequence: TGCGCCAGTCGGGGGGATTACGAGCAGTACTTC. It yields the protein CASRGDYEQYF. V usage is TRBV5-1 and J usage is TRBJ2-7, with TRBD2 matching over 7 bases. This CDR3 region has 11 residues. Germline V gene data show CDR1 as SGHRS and CDR2 as YFSETQ. The J segment lost 4 bases and the V segment lost 8 bases, leaving 3 bases of the junction unmatched.

A few counts support this clone. This sequence joins TRBV2 and TRBJ2-3, with 8 bases lining up with TRBD1. Germline V gene data show CDR1 as SNHLY and CDR2 as FYNNEI. There are 14 residues in the CDR3. V trimming: 8 bases; J trimming: 1 base; junction bases outside the gene matches: 5. The CDR3 DNA is TGTGCCAGCCTTTTGACAGGGGGCACAGATACGCAGTATTTT. Protein sequence: CASLLTGGTDTQYF.

The chain employs TRBV7-6 and TRBJ2-7; TRBD2 matches 7 bases. The CDR3 consists of 14 residues. The germline gives CDR1 SGHVS, CDR2 FNYEAQ. The V and J ends lost 5 bases and 7 bases, in that order; junction bases with no gene match: 11. The CDR3 protein is CASSPNPGGWEQYF. The CDR3 DNA is TGTGCCAGCAGCCCCAATCCCGGGGGGTGGGAGCAGTACTTC.

V usage is TRBV2 and J usage is TRBJ1-2, with no clear D. The length of the CDR3 is 12 residues. Germline V gene sequence: CDR1 SNHLY, CDR2 FYNNEI. Trimming stripped 5 bases from V and 3 bases from J, with 7 bases between. CDR3 bases: TGTGCCAGCAGTTACGGGGACTATGGCTACACCTTC. It translates to CASSYGDYGYTF.

This clone has at least ten counts. Other DNA sequences from this sample encode an identical CDR3 as well. The chain links TRBV5-4 to TRBJ1-1, with a weak D call TRBD1 (5 bases). The CDR3 consists of 12 residues. Germline CDR1 reads SGHNT; CDR2 reads YYREEE (reference sequence). Trimming took off 4 bases at V and 11 bases at J, with 15 bases between the two ends. In nucleotides, the CDR3 is TGTGCCAGCAGCCCACGGGGGGGGGAGGCTTTCTTT. The encoded protein is CASSPRGGEAFF.

This chain joins TRBV7-2 and TRBJ1-1; D is ambiguous. The V gene's germline CDR1 is SGHTA and CDR2 FQGNSA. The length of the CDR3 is 10 residues. V was pared by 2 bases and J by 11 bases, with 6 bases between. DNA for the CDR3: TGTGCCAGCAGCTTACACGGGGCTTTCTTT. This encodes CASSLHGAFF.

This clone has only a few counts. The chain uses TRBV11-3 and TRBJ2-1, with a tentative D call TRBD2 (6 bases). The CDR3 extends over 15 amino acids. Trimming removed 4 bases at V and 1 base at J, with 11 bases between. CDR1 is SGHNT and CDR2 is YENEEA in the germline V gene. The CDR3 is CASSSGLGSYNEQFF. CDR3 bases: TGTGCCAGCAGCTCGGGACTGGGGTCCTACAATGAGCAGTTCTTC.

This clone has more than one count but fewer than ten. V gene TRBV7-3 combines with J gene TRBJ2-3, with 8 bases aligning to TRBD2. CDR1 and CDR2 from the germline V gene are SGHTA and FQGTGA. V dropped 5 bases and J dropped 4; count of bases not matched to a gene: 11. The CDR3 totals 16 residues. CDR3 DNA sequence: TGTGCCAGCAGCCCGTTACCTAGCGGGCCCCCAGATACGCAGTATTTT. It specifies CASSPLPSGPPDTQYF.

This chain uses TRBV6-1 with TRBJ1-5; D unclear. In germline, CDR1 is MNHNS, CDR2 SASEGT. The CDR3 is made up of 15 amino acids. The V end was cut by 1 base, the J end by 3 bases, with 10 bases between. The CDR3 sequence: CASSEGGGYNQPQHF. The DNA for the CDR3 is TGTGCCAGCAGTGAAGGGGGAGGGTACAATCAGCCCCAGCATTTT.

Only a few counts were recorded for this clone. The chain combines TRBV19 with TRBJ2-7, with 14 bases fitting TRBD2. The length of the CDR3 is 15 residues. The V segment lost 8 bases and the J segment 5 bases; nucleotides outside the gene matches: 8. Germline CDR1 is LNHDA and CDR2 is SQIVND (reference sequence). CDR3 sequence: CASWTSGRTPHEQYF. The CDR3 nucleotides are TGTGCCAGTTGGACTAGCGGGAGGACCCCGCACGAGCAGTACTTC.

A note on this clone: The same CDR3 is also encoded by other DNA sequences in this sample. This chain joins TRBV4-3 and TRBJ2-3, with D tentatively TRBD2 (5 bases). CDR3 length equals 15 residues. Between the trimmed V and J ends, which lost 1 base and 0 bases, there was a span of 8 bases. Germline V gives CDR1 LGHNA, CDR2 YSLEER. The CDR3 DNA sequence: TGCGCCAGCAGCCAAGGTGGAGGTAGCACAGATACGCAGTATTTT. Translating it yields CASSQGGGSTDTQYF.

This chain links TRBV30 with TRBJ2-7; 7 nucleotides line up with TRBD1. Germline loops: CDR1 GTSNPN, CDR2 SVGIG (reference sequence). With 3 bases clipped from V and 6 bases from J, the junction kept 11 bases outside the gene matches. This CDR3 contains 14 residues. The CDR3 is CAWSPLTGAGEQYF. The CDR3 nucleotides are TGTGCCTGGAGCCCCTTAACAGGGGCTGGCGAGCAGTACTTC. The variable domain in full, completed from reference TRBV30 and TRBJ2-7, reads SQTIHQWPATLVQPVGSPLSLECTVEGTSNPNLYWYRQAAGRGLQLLFYSVGIGQISSEVPQNLSASRPQDRQFILSSKKLLLSDSGFYLCAWSPLTGAGEQYFGPGTRLTVT.